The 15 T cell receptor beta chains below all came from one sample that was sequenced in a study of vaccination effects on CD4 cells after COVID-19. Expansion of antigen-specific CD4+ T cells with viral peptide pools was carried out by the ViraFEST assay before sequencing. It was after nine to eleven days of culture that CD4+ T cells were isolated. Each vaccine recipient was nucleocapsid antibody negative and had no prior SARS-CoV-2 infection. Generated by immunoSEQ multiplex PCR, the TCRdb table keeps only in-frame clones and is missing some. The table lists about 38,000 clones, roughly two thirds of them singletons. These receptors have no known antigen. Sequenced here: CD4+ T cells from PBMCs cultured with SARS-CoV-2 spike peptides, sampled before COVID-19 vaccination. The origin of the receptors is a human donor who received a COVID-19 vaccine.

The CDR3 spells CASRPGQGNSPLHF. CDR3 bases: TGCGCCAGCAGGCCGGGACAGGGTAATTCACCCCTCCACTTT. The chain joins TRBV5-1 to TRBJ1-6; TRBD1 aligns across 9 bases. V lost 5 bases to trimming and J lost 6 bases; unmatched junction nucleotides: 3. The CDR3 sequence is 14 residues long. Germline CDR1 and CDR2: SGHRS and YFSETQ. Full variable domain (outside the CDR3, taken from reference TRBV5-1 and TRBJ1-6): KAGVTQTPRYLIKTRGQQVTLSCSPISGHRSVSWYQQTPGQGLQFLFEYFSETQRNKGNFPGRFSGRQFSNSRSEMNVSTLELGDSALYLCASRPGQGNSPLHFGNGTRLTVT.

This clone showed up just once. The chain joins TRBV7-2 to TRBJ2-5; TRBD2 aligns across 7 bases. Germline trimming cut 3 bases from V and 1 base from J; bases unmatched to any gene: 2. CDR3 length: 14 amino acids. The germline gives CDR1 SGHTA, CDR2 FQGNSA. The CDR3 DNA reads TGTGCCAGCAGCTTCAGCGGGGCCCAAGAGACCCAGTACTTC. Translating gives CASSFSGAQETQYF.

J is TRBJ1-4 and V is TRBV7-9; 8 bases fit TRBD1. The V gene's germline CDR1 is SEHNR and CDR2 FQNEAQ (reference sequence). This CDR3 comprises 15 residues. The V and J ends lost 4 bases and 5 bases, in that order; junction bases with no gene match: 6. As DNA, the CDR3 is TGTGCCAGCAGCTCCTGGACAGGGAAAAATGAAAAACTGTTTTTT. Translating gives CASSSWTGKNEKLFF.

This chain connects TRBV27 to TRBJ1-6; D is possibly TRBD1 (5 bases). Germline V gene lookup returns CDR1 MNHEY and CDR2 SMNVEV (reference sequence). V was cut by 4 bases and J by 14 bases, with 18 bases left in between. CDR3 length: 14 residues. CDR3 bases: TGTGCCAGCAGTTCGACCGGCCTTTGGGGCACCCTCCACTTT. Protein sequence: CASSSTGLWGTLHF.

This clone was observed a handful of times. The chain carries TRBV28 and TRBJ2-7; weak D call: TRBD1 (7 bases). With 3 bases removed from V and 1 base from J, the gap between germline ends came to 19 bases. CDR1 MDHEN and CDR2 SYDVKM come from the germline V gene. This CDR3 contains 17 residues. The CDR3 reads CASSFSAGQTLSYEQYF. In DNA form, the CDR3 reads TGTGCCAGCAGTTTTTCGGCGGGACAGACTCTTTCCTACGAGCAGTACTTC.

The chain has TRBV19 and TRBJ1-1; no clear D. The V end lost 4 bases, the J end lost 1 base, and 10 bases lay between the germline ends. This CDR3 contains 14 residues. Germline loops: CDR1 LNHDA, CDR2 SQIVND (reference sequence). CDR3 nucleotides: TGTGCCAGTAGTAGCTGGCTCCGGAACACTGAAGCTTTCTTT. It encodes CASSSWLRNTEAFF.

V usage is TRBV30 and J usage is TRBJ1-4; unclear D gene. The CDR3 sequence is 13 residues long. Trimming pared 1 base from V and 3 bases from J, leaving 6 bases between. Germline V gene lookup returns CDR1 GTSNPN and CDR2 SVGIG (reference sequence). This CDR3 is CAWSGVSNEKLFF. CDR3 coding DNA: TGTGCCTGGAGTGGCGTATCTAATGAAAAACTGTTTTTT.

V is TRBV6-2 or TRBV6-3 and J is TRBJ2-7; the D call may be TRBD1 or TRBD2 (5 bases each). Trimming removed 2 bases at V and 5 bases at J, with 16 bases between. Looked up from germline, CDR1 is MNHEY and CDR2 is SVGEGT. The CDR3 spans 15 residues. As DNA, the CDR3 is TGTGCCAGCAGTTACCCAAGAATCGTGGGGGACGAGCAGTACTTC. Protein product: CASSYPRIVGDEQYF.

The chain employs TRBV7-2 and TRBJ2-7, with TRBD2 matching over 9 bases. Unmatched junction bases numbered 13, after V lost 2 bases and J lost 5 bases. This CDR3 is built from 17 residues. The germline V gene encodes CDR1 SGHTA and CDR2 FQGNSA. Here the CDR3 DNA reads TGTGCCAGCAGCTTATGGGCGGGGGGGCCAGGTAGCGACGAGCAGTACTTC. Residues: CASSLWAGGPGSDEQYF. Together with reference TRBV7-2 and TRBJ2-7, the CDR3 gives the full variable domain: GAGVSQSPSNKVTEKGKDVELRCDPISGHTALYWYRQSLGQGLEFLIYFQGNSAPDKSGLPSDRFSAERTGGSVSTLTIQRTQQEDSAVYLCASSLWAGGPGSDEQYFGPGTRLTVT.

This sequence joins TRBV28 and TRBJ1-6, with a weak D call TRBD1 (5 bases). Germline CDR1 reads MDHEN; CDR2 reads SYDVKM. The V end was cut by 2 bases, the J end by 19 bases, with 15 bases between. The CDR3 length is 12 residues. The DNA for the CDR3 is TGTGCCAGCAGTTTAAAATGGCAGGGAAAGCACTTT. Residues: CASSLKWQGKHF.

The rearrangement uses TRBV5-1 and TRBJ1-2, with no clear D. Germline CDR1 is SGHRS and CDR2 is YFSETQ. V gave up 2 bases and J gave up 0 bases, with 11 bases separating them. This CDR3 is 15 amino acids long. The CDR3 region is CASSLGQTTNYGYTF. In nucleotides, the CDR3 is TGCGCCAGCAGCTTAGGCCAGACTACTAACTATGGCTACACCTTC. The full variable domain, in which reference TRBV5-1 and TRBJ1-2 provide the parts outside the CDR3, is KAGVTQTPRYLIKTRGQQVTLSCSPISGHRSVSWYQQTPGQGLQFLFEYFSETQRNKGNFPGRFSGRQFSNSRSEMNVSTLELGDSALYLCASSLGQTTNYGYTFGSGTRLTVV.

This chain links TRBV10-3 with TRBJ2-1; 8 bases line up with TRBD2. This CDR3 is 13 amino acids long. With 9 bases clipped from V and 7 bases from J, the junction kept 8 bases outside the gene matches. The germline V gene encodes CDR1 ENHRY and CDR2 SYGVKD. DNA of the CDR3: TGTGCCATTGCCGCTCGGGGGGGGAATGAGCAGTTCTTC. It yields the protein CAIAARGGNEQFF.

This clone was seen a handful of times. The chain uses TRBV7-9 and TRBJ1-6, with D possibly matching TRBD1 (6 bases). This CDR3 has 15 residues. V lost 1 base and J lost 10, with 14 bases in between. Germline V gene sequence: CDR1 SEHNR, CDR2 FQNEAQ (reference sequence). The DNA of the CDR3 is TGTGCCAGCAGCTTAGGTCCAGGGGTCGCATCACCCCTCCACTTT. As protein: CASSLGPGVASPLHF. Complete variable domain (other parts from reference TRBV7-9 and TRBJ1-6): DTGVSQNPRHKITKRGQNVTFRCDPISEHNRLYWYRQTLGQGPEFLTYFQNEAQLEKSRLLSDRFSAERPKGSFSTLEIQRTEQGDSAMYLCASSLGPGVASPLHFGNGTRLTVT.

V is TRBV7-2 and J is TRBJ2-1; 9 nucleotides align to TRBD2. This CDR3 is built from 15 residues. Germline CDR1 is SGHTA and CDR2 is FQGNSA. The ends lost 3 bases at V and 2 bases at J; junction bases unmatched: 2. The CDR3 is CASSFGGGAYNEQFF. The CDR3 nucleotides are TGTGCCAGCAGCTTCGGCGGGGGGGCCTACAATGAGCAGTTCTTC.

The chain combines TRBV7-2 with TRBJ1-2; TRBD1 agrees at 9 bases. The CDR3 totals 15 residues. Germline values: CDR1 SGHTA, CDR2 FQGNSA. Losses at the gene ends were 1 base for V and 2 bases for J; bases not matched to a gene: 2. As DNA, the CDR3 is TGTGCCAGCAGCTTAGACAGGGGGCAAAACTATGGCTACACCTTC. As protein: CASSLDRGQNYGYTF.